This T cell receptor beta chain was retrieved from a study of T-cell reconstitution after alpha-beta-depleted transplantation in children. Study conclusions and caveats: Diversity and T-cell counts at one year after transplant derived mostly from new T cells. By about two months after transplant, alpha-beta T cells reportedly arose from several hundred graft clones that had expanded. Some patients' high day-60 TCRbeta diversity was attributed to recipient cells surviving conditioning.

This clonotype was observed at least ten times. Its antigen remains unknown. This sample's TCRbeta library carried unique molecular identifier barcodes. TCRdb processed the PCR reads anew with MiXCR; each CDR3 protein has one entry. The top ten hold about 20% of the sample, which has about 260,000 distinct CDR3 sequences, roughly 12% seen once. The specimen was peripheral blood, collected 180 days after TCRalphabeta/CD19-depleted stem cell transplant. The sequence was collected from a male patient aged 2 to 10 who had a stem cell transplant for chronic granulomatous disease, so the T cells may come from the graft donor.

The CDR3, as DNA: TGCGCCAGCAGCCAGTCTACTGACAGGGAGGACTACGAGCAGTACTTC. Its translation is CASSQSTDREDYEQYF. V and J are TRBV4-3 and TRBJ2-7; perhaps TRBD1 as D (7 bases). Germline CDR1 reads LGHNA; CDR2 reads YSLEER. The length of the CDR3 is 16 residues. V gave up 3 bases and J gave up 3 bases, with 18 bases separating them.